Given below is one T cell receptor beta chain in context. These data are taken from a study of blood T cell repertoires in COVID-19. In the study overall: The United States, Italy and Spain were the sources of the acute and convalescent COVID-19 samples. In each case, the material was cDNA or gDNA derived from T cells, B-cell-depleted T cells, or PBMCs.

How the authors handled the data: From reference gene primer amplification, estimates of nucleated cell counts were derived. Assay: immunoSEQ multiplex PCR; the TCRdb copy retains only in-frame clones and omits some. The V and J calls and clone size were taken over from that table, and D and trimming were inferred from the DNA. The sample has tens of thousands of clones, roughly 76% seen once; the top ten hold 25% to 30%. The CDR3 runs 17 residues. The germline gives CDR1 LNHNV, CDR2 YYDKDF (reference sequence). The junction had 10 bases not matched to a gene; V was cut back by 0 bases and J by 7 bases.

This chain links TRBV15 with TRBJ2-1, with 9 nucleotides matching TRBD1. Sequencing was carried out using peripheral blood. The clonotype originates from a woman of 80 years or more with active or convalescent COVID-19. The CDR3 loop is CATSRDHVTGGRNEQFF. Written as DNA, the CDR3 is TGTGCCACCAGCAGAGATCACGTGACAGGGGGGAGGAATGAGCAGTTCTTC.